This TCR beta chain was sequenced during a study of T cell responses to AZD1222 COVID-19 vaccine. The method was immunoSEQ multiplex PCR; TCRdb's version includes in-frame clones alone and lacks a portion of them. The sample includes 90,000 to 120,000 clones, 75% to 95% of them seen just once. Overall study findings and caveats: Without day 14 samples, only post-peak T cell repertoires were studied.

With respect to this clone: Antigen specificity is unknown.

CDR1 KGHSH and CDR2 LQKENI come from the germline V gene. Deletions cut 3 bases from V and 1 base from J, with 6 bases between. The CDR3 length is 13 residues. This chain connects TRBV18 to TRBJ1-1; D not certain. Sequenced material: peripheral blood, taken 28 days after the second AZD1222 dose. The sequence came from an adult who received the AZD1222 COVID-19 vaccine. CDR3 loop: CASSPGRNTEAFF. The DNA for the CDR3 is TGTGCCAGCTCACCGGGCAGGAACACTGAAGCTTTCTTT. The full variable domain, in which reference TRBV18 and TRBJ1-1 provide the parts outside the CDR3, is NAGVMQNPRHLVRRRGQEARLRCSPMKGHSHVYWYRQLPEEGLKFMVYLQKENIIDESGMPKERFSAEFPKEGPSILRIQQVVRGDSAAYFCASSPGRNTEAFFGQGTRLTVV.